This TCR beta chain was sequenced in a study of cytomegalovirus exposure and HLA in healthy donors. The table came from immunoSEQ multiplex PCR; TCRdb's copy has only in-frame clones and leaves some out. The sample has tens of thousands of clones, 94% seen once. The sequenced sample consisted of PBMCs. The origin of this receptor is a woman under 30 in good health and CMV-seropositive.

Here the CDR3 DNA reads TGTGCTAGTGGGCCTGTGGGGGGGGCTGAAGCTTTCTTT. Its translation is CASGPVGGAEAFF. The V gene is TRBV12-5, the J gene TRBJ1-1; D possibly corresponds to TRBD1 (5 bases). Trimming took off 6 bases at V and 6 bases at J, with 14 bases between the two ends. CDR1 is LGHNT, CDR2 FRNRAP, per germline. The CDR3 length is 13 residues.